The clone carrying this TCR beta chain turned up a few times. Its antigen is not known. These data are taken from a study of identical twins. Study-level findings and limits: There was an excess of low generation probability in the out-of-frame alpha sequences that twins shared.

TCRdb itself ran the 5' RACE reads through MiXCR, one entry per CDR3 protein. The sample has some 1,600,000 distinct CDR3 sequences, 25% to 35% seen once. The length of the CDR3 is 15 residues. Sequences were obtained from cord blood. The receptor comes from a newborn girl in good health. The rearrangement links TRBV21-1 to TRBJ2-1; the table gives TRBD2 as D, unverified against the DNA. TRBV21-1 is a pseudogene segment. CDR3 DNA sequence: TGTGCCAGCAGCAAAGAGGGTAGCGGGAGGGATGAGCAGTTCTTC. Translated, it gives CASSKEGSGRDEQFF.